One and the same sample provided the 26 T cell receptor beta chains below, sequenced in a study of T cell changes during pregnancy in multiple sclerosis. TCRdb's table, derived via immunoSEQ multiplex PCR, lists solely in-frame clones and lacks some. The table includes tens of thousands of clones, roughly 90% detected once. Material: peripheral blood, obtained after pregnancy. The receptors were sampled from a female donor in good health, enrolled as a control in a pregnancy study.

The chain employs TRBV9 and TRBJ1-3; no reliable D call. The CDR3 consists of 15 residues. Trimming took off 0 bases at V and 2 bases at J, with 9 bases between the two ends. From germline, CDR1 is SGDLS and CDR2 YYNGEE. CDR3: CASSVGSGTGNTIYF. The CDR3 coding sequence is TGTGCCAGCAGCGTAGGTTCCGGGACTGGAAACACCATATATTTT.

The chain has TRBV10-2 and TRBJ2-7; 8 nucleotides agree with TRBD2. CDR1 and CDR2 from the germline V gene are WSHSY and SAAADI. The V segment lost 6 bases and the J segment 1 base; nucleotides outside the gene matches: 5. The CDR3 contains 14 residues. The CDR3 sequence is CASSGGGGSYEQYF. The CDR3 DNA sequence: TGCGCCAGCAGCGGGGGGGGAGGTTCCTACGAGCAGTACTTC.

The rearrangement uses TRBV4-1 and TRBJ2-7; D perhaps matches TRBD1 (6 bases). Germline loops: CDR1 MGHRA, CDR2 YSYEKL. V was shortened by 4 bases and J by 1 base, with 20 bases between the two germline ends. The CDR3 runs 17 residues. The CDR3 region has the DNA TGCGCCAGCAGCCTGTCCAGGGACACCAGGAGTTCCTACGAGCAGTACTTC. Translated: CASSLSRDTRSSYEQYF.

For the CDR3, the DNA is TGTGCCAGTAGCTGGACAGATTTTAGCAATCAGCCCCAGCATTTT. This gives the protein CASSWTDFSNQPQHF. The chain has TRBV19 and TRBJ1-5, with D possibly matching TRBD1 (6 bases). CDR1 is LNHDA and CDR2 is SQIVND in the germline V gene (reference sequence). CDR3 length: 15 amino acids. Trimming left V 6 bases short and J 0 bases short, with 12 bases between.

V is TRBV15 and J is TRBJ1-1, with D tentatively TRBD1 (6 bases). Germline lookup yields CDR1 LNHNV and CDR2 YYDKDF (reference sequence). V gave up 3 bases and J gave up 7 bases, with 15 bases separating them. CDR3 length: 14 residues. This CDR3 reads CATSSSRGNFEAFF. The CDR3 DNA reads as TGTGCCACCAGCAGCAGCAGGGGAAATTTTGAAGCTTTCTTT.

With respect to this clone: Other nucleotide sequences in the sample specify the same CDR3. The V gene is TRBV2, the J gene TRBJ2-2; 7 positions match TRBD1. The CDR3 contains 14 residues. V trimming: 7 bases; J trimming: 6 bases; junction bases outside the gene matches: 8. Germline V CDR1 and CDR2: SNHLY, FYNNEI. DNA of the CDR3: TGTGCCAGCACTGGGCAGGGGACAGCCGGGGAGCTGTTTTTT. Amino acids: CASTGQGTAGELFF.

The chain is built from TRBV20-1 and TRBJ1-1; D gene uncertain. CDR1 and CDR2 (germline): DFQATT, SNEGSKA (reference sequence). This CDR3 region has 11 residues. V dropped 3 bases and J dropped 11 bases, with 13 bases sitting between them. DNA for the CDR3: TGCAGTGCTAGCGAAGCTAAGAGGGCTTTCTTT. It yields the protein CSASEAKRAFF.

This clone was counted only a few times. This chain joins TRBV4-3 and TRBJ2-7; 9 bases are shared with TRBD1. This CDR3 spans 14 amino acids. The germline CDR1 and CDR2 sequences are LGHNA and YSLEER. V shed 4 bases, J shed 6 bases, and the junction held 7 bases outside the gene matches. The CDR3 region has the DNA TGCGCCAGCAGCCCAGACAGGGGGTGGGCCGAGCAGTACTTC. Encoded protein: CASSPDRGWAEQYF.

The chain joins TRBV7-6 to TRBJ2-1; D is unresolved. In germline, CDR1 is SGHVS, CDR2 FNYEAQ. V was shortened by 6 bases and J by 4 bases, with 4 bases between the two germline ends. The CDR3 is 11 residues long. The CDR3 protein is CASSPYNEQFF. CDR3 nucleotide sequence: TGTGCCAGCAGTCCATACAATGAGCAGTTCTTC.

This chain links TRBV20-1 with TRBJ2-1; no reliable D call. V was trimmed by 5 bases and J by 8 bases, leaving 4 bases between them. The V gene's germline CDR1 is DFQATT and CDR2 SNEGSKA (reference sequence). The CDR3 totals 9 residues. The CDR3 loop is CSAGHEQFF. In DNA form, the CDR3 reads TGCAGTGCTGGCCATGAGCAGTTCTTC.

The V call is TRBV2, the J call TRBJ2-1; TRBD2 agrees at 11 bases. Germline V CDR1 and CDR2: SNHLY, FYNNEI. V trimming: 7 bases; J trimming: 8 bases; junction bases outside the gene matches: 10. The CDR3 consists of 15 residues. The CDR3 protein is CASTKLAGVSHEQFF. CDR3 in DNA: TGTGCCAGCACCAAACTAGCGGGAGTCTCCCATGAGCAGTTCTTC.

V is TRBV27 and J is TRBJ1-5; 9 bases line up with TRBD1. The junction had 7 bases not matched to a gene; V was cut back by 11 bases and J by 2 bases. The germline V gene encodes CDR1 MNHEY and CDR2 SMNVEV (reference sequence). This CDR3 region has 14 residues. The CDR3 bases are TGTGCCTCCGGGGACAGGGTCGGCAATCAGCCCCAGCATTTT. As protein: CASGDRVGNQPQHF.

The chain links TRBV6-5 to TRBJ1-1; D is possibly TRBD1 (5 bases). CDR3 length: 14 amino acids. Germline values: CDR1 MNHEY, CDR2 SVGAGI. V lost 6 bases to trimming and J lost 4 bases, with 15 bases between them. CDR3 protein: CASRAIFRGTEAFF. As DNA, the CDR3 is TGTGCCAGCAGAGCGATATTTAGGGGCACTGAAGCTTTCTTT.

This sequence joins TRBV5-1 and TRBJ1-1, with D maybe TRBD1 (5 bases). Deletions cut 0 bases from V and 7 bases from J, with 10 bases between. Germline V gene sequence: CDR1 SGHRS, CDR2 YFSETQ. This CDR3 contains 13 residues. The CDR3 sequence is CASSLVGRGEAFF. In DNA form, the CDR3 reads TGCGCCAGCAGCTTGGTGGGGCGAGGTGAAGCTTTCTTT.

This clone was observed a handful of times. The chain couples TRBV18 to TRBJ1-2; 11 bases are shared with TRBD1. This CDR3 is built from 15 residues. From germline, CDR1 is KGHSH and CDR2 LQKENI. The ends lost 5 bases at V and 6 bases at J; junction bases unmatched: 8. The CDR3 here is CASSSTGTGGNGYTF. The CDR3 bases are TGTGCCAGCTCATCGACCGGGACAGGGGGAAATGGCTACACCTTC.

The J gene is TRBJ2-7, the V gene TRBV5-1; the D gene is possibly TRBD1 (5 bases). The germline V and J ends were trimmed by 1 base and 0 bases, with 11 bases remaining between them. CDR1 is SGHRS, CDR2 YFSETQ, per germline. This CDR3 has 15 amino acids. In DNA form, the CDR3 reads TGCGCCAGCAGCTTGTCCCCAGGGCCCTCCTACGAGCAGTACTTC. Translated, it gives CASSLSPGPSYEQYF.

The chain couples TRBV19 to TRBJ2-2, with 9 bases fitting TRBD2. The CDR3 sequence is 17 residues long. The V gene end was trimmed by 2 bases and the J gene end by 1 base; junction bases not matched to a gene: 5. Germline CDR1 reads LNHDA; CDR2 reads SQIVND (reference sequence). The CDR3 loop reads CASSIWSLAGNTGELFF. CDR3 nucleotide sequence: TGTGCCAGTAGTATATGGTCACTAGCGGGGAACACCGGGGAGCTGTTTTTT.

The chain joins TRBV5-6 to TRBJ1-2, with 10 nucleotides matching TRBD1. V lost 6 bases, J lost 3 bases, and 11 bases stayed unmatched. CDR1 is SGHDT and CDR2 is YYEEEE in the germline V gene. The CDR3 is 16 amino acids. DNA of the CDR3: TGTGCCAGCAAAGACGACAGGGGGCAGAGGGACTATGGCTACACCTTC. Translation gives CASKDDRGQRDYGYTF. The full variable domain, its missing parts supplied by reference TRBV5-6 and TRBJ1-2, is DAGVTQSPTHLIKTRGQQVTLRCSPKSGHDTVSWYQQALGQGPQFIFQYYEEEERQRGNFPDRFSGHQFPNYSSELNVNALLLGDSALYLCASKDDRGQRDYGYTFGSGTRLTVV.

This chain uses TRBV7-2 with TRBJ2-1, with 13 bases lining up with TRBD2. This CDR3 contains 19 residues. Germline trimming cut 5 bases from V and 2 bases from J; bases unmatched to any gene: 12. Germline CDR1 SGHTA, CDR2 FQGNSA. The CDR3 is CASSPLTHTSGRAYNEQFF. DNA for the CDR3: TGTGCCAGCAGCCCCTTGACCCATACTAGCGGGAGGGCCTACAATGAGCAGTTCTTC.

This chain uses TRBV4-1 with TRBJ2-7; perhaps TRBD2 as D (7 bases). CDR1 MGHRA and CDR2 YSYEKL come from the germline V gene. With 0 bases removed from V and 5 bases from J, the gap between germline ends came to 20 bases. The CDR3 runs 17 residues. The CDR3 reads CASSQDGPGGARDEQYF. DNA of the CDR3: TGCGCCAGCAGCCAAGATGGACCGGGGGGCGCCAGGGACGAGCAGTACTTC.

The rearrangement joins TRBV11-2 to TRBJ1-4; 7 positions agree with TRBD1. The CDR3 is 15 residues long. The ends lost 5 bases at V and 8 bases at J; junction bases unmatched: 11. Germline V gives CDR1 SGHAT, CDR2 FQNNGV. CDR3: CASSAETGMREKLFF. CDR3 DNA sequence: TGTGCCAGCAGCGCTGAGACAGGGATGCGAGAAAAACTGTTTTTT.

This chain uses TRBV6-5 with TRBJ2-2; D is undetermined. Germline-derived CDR1 and CDR2 are MNHEY and SVGAGI. This CDR3 region has 15 residues. V shed 5 bases and J shed 1 base, with 11 bases lying between them. The CDR3 region has the DNA TGTGCCAGCAGTCAGTATAACGTGAACACCGGGGAGCTGTTTTTT. It encodes CASSQYNVNTGELFF.

The chain's CDR3 is CASSVERPGLDTQYF. The CDR3 DNA follows: TGCGCCAGCAGTGTTGAAAGACCGGGACTAGATACGCAGTATTTT. The chain recombines TRBV10-1 with TRBJ2-3, with D tentatively TRBD2 (6 bases). The germline CDR1 and CDR2 sequences are WNHNN and SYGVQD (reference sequence). V gave up 4 bases and J gave up 5 bases, with 16 bases separating them. The CDR3 has 15 residues.

The count of this clone is one. The chain couples TRBV5-4 to TRBJ2-1; 8 bases are a match to TRBD2. From germline, CDR1 is SGHNT and CDR2 YYREEE (reference sequence). J lost 4 bases, V lost 0 bases, and 6 bases had no gene match. The CDR3 runs to 16 residues. The CDR3 region is CASSLASGLEYNEQFF. CDR3 sequence (DNA): TGTGCCAGCAGCTTGGCCTCGGGACTAGAGTACAATGAGCAGTTCTTC.

Here the CDR3 reads CASSLSRSSYEQYF. CDR3 coding DNA: TGCGCCAGCAGCTTGAGTCGGAGCTCCTACGAGCAGTACTTC. The rearrangement joins TRBV5-1 to TRBJ2-7; unclear D gene. V was clipped by 1 base and J by 0 bases, with 8 bases between them. The germline gives CDR1 SGHRS, CDR2 YFSETQ. CDR3 size: 14 residues.

The V call is TRBV11-2, the J call TRBJ2-5; D call uncertain. Per the germline V gene, CDR1 is SGHAT and CDR2 is FQNNGV. V shed 1 base and J shed 3 bases, with 12 bases lying between them. This CDR3 has 15 residues. The CDR3 bases are TGTGCCAGCAGCTTAGGATTAAGGCAGGAAGAGACCCAGTACTTC. Translated: CASSLGLRQEETQYF.